Judged by abundance, the clone carrying this T cell receptor beta chain is large. Antigen specificity is unknown. The CDR3 sequence is 15 residues long. Germline CDR1 and CDR2: DFQATT and SNEGSKA (reference sequence). V was pared by 5 bases and J by 3 bases, with 13 bases of the junction left unmatched. These data come from a study of circulating CD8 cells and anti-PD-1 response in melanoma. Looking at the study overall: Anti-PD-1 was first-line therapy for about 50% of the 13 patients.

Four subsets defined by PD-1 and/or TIGIT were sorted from live CD3+CD8+TCRalphabeta+ cells. Each library started from around 15 ng of total RNA using the QIAseq Immune Repertoire TCR panel. TCRdb reanalysed the reads using MiXCR and keeps one entry per CDR3 protein. The sample carries a few hundred distinct CDR3 sequences, less than 15% recorded once. The study's findings and limits: At M1, fewer than 8% of TRB clonotypes appeared in multiple subsets. TIGIT repertoires were least diverse, DNEG repertoires most diverse. Patients included both untreated and previously treated individuals.

The receptor's source is a human donor with melanoma. The sample here was CD8+ T cells from PBMCs, taken at baseline or after one month of anti-PD-1 therapy (not recorded which). The chain is built from TRBV20-1 and TRBJ2-7; 7 positions agree with TRBD2. CDR3 sequence (DNA): TGCAGTGCTCAATCGGAAAGCGGGACTCGCTACGAGCAGTACTTC. Translating gives CSAQSESGTRYEQYF.